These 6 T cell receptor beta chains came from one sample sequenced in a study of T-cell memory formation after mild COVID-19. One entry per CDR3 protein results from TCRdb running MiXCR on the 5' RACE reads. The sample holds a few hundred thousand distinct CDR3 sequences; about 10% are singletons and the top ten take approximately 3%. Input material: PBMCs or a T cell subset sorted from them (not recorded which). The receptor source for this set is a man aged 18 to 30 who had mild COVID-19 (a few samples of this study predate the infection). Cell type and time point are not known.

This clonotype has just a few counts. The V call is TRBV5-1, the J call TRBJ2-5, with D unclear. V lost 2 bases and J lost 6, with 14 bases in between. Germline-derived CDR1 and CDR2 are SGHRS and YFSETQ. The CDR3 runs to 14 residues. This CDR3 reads CASSLGTGAQTQYF. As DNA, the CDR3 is TGCGCCAGCAGCTTAGGAACGGGTGCTCAGACCCAGTACTTC.

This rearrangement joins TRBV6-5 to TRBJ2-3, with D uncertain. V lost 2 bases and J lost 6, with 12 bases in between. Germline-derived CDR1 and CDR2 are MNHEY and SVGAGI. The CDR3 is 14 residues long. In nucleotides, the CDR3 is TGTGCCAGCAGTTACGCTACTTCGGCGGATACGCAGTATTTT. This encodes CASSYATSADTQYF.

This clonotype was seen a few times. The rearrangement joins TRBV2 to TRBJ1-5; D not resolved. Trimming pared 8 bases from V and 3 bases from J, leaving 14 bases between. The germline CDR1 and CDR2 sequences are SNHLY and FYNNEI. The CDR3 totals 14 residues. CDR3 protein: CASHLDGLNQPQHF. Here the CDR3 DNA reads TGTGCCAGCCACTTGGACGGACTCAATCAGCCCCAGCATTTT.

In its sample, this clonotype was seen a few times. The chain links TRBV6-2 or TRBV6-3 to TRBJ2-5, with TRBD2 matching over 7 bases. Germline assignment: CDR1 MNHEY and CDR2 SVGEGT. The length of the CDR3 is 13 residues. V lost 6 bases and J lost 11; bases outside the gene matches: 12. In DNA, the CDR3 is TGTGCCAGCAGATTGACTAGCCGGATAACTCAGTACTTC. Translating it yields CASRLTSRITQYF.

CDR3: CASSSGITDTQYF. The CDR3 nucleotides read TGTGCCAGCAGTTCGGGGATCACAGATACGCAGTATTTT. V gene TRBV7-3 combines with J gene TRBJ2-3; maybe TRBD2 (5 bases). Trimming stripped 6 bases from V and 2 bases from J, with 9 bases between. The germline V gene encodes CDR1 SGHTA and CDR2 FQGTGA. The CDR3 sequence is 13 residues long.

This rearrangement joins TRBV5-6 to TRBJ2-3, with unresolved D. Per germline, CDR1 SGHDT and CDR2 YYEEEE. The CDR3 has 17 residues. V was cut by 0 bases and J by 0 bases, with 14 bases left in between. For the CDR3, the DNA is TGTGCCAGCAGCTTGGTCGGCCACCTTACTAGCACAGATACGCAGTATTTT. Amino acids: CASSLVGHLTSTDTQYF.